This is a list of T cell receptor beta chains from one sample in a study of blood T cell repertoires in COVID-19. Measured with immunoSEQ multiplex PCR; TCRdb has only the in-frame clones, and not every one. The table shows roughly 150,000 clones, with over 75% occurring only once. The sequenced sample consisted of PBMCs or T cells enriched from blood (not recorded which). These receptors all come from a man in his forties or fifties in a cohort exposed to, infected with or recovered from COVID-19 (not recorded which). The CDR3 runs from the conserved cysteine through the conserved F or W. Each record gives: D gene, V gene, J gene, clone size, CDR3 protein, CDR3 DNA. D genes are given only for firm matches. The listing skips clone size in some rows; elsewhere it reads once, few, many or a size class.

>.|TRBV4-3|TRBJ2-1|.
CASSPSGGGAFYNEQFF
TGCGCCAGCAGCCCGTCTGGGGGGGGCGCCTTCTACAATGAGCAGTTCTTC
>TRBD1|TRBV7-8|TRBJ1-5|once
CASSFQGTGNQPQHF
TGTGCCAGCAGTTTCCAGGGGACAGGCAATCAGCCCCAGCATTTT
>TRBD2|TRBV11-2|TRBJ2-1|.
CASSLDSTSGVFSYNEQFF
TGTGCCAGCAGCTTAGATTCGACTAGCGGGGTCTTCAGCTACAATGAGCAGTTCTTC
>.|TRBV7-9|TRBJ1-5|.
CASSDRNQPQHF
TGTGCCAGCAGCGACAGAAATCAGCCCCAGCATTTT
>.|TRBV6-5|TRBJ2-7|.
CASRPTGFEVHF
TGTGCCAGCAGACCCACAGGGTTCGAGGTACACTTC
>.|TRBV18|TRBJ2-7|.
CASSSPDSNYEQYF
TGTGCCAGCTCGTCCCCCGACAGCAACTACGAGCAGTACTTC
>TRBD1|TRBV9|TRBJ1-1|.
CASSGTGGGEAFF
TGTGCCAGCAGCGGGACAGGGGGCGGCGAAGCTTTCTTT
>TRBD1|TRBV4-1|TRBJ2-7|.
CASSQGQGIYEQYF
TGCGCCAGCAGCCAAGGACAGGGGATTTACGAGCAGTACTTC
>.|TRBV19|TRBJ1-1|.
CASSIGQGSFTEAFF
TGTGCCAGTAGTATCGGGCAGGGTAGTTTCACTGAAGCTTTCTTT
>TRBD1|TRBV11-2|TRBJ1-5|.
CASSLGGTGNQPQHF
TGTGCCAGCAGCTTAGGGGGGACAGGGAATCAGCCCCAGCATTTT
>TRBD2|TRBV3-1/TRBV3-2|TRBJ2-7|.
CASSPQTSGRSEQYF
TGTGCCAGCAGCCCTCAGACTAGCGGGAGGTCCGAGCAGTACTTC
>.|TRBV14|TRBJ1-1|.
CASSHSSGTEAFF
TGTGCCAGCAGCCACTCATCCGGGACTGAAGCTTTCTTT
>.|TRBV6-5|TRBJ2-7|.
CASREAALEQYF
TGTGCCAGCAGAGAGGCAGCCCTCGAGCAGTACTTC
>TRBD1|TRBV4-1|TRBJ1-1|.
CASSQDRGRNTEAFF
TGCGCCAGCAGCCAAGATAGGGGGCGGAACACTGAAGCTTTCTTT
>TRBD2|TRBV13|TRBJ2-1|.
CASTLAGGEQFF
TGTGCCAGCACACTAGCGGGAGGAGAGCAGTTCTTC
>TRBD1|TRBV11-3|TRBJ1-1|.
CASSPGRGREAFF
TGTGCCAGCAGCCCAGGAAGGGGGCGAGAAGCTTTCTTT
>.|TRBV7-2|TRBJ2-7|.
CASSLRGARTYEQYF
TGTGCCAGCAGCCTCAGGGGGGCGCGAACCTACGAGCAGTACTTC
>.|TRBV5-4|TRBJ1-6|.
CASSLDRDTLHF
TGTGCCAGCAGCTTGGACAGGGATACCCTCCACTTT
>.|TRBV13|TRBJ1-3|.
CASSLNGDTIYF
TGTGCCAGCAGCTTAAACGGGGACACCATATATTTT
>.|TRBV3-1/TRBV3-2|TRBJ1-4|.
CASSQRRGAAEKLFF
TGTGCCAGCAGCCAACGCAGGGGAGCGGCCGAAAAACTGTTTTTT
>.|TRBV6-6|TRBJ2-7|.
CASSSTGGEQYF
TGTGCCAGCAGTTCCACCGGGGGCGAGCAGTACTTC
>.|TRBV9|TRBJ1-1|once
CASSVEGGSRLDTEAFF
TGTGCCAGCAGCGTAGAGGGCGGGTCCCGATTAGACACTGAAGCTTTCTTT
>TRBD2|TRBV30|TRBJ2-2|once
CAWGTSGKNTGELFF
TGTGCCTGGGGGACTAGCGGGAAGAACACCGGGGAGCTGTTTTTT
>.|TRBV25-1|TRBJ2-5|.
CASSSPGRLQETQYF
TGTGCCAGCAGTTCACCGGGAAGGCTCCAAGAGACCCAGTACTTC
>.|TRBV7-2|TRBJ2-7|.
CASSPRGLLSSYEQYF
TGTGCCAGCAGCCCAAGGGGACTTCTGAGCTCCTACGAGCAGTACTTC
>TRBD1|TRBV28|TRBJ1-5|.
CASSLGQESQPQHF
TGTGCCAGCAGTTTAGGACAGGAGAGCCAGCCCCAGCATTTT
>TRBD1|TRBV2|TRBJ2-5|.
CASSWTGGETQYF
TGTGCCAGCAGTTGGACAGGGGGGGAGACCCAGTACTTC
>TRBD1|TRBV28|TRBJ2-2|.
CASSFSQGADTGELFF
TGTGCCAGCAGTTTTTCCCAGGGGGCTGACACCGGGGAGCTGTTTTTT
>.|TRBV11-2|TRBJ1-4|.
CASSLTPTGREKLFF
TGTGCCAGCAGCTTGACCCCGACAGGACGGGAAAAACTGTTTTTT
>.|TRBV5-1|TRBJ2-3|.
CASSLRQSQSTQYF
TGCGCCAGCTCGTTGCGACAGTCTCAGAGTACGCAGTATTTT
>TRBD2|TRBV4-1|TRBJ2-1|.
CASTPSGTSSYNEQFF
TGCGCCAGCACCCCCTCCGGGACTAGCAGCTACAATGAGCAGTTCTTC
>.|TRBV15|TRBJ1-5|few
CATSRNREYQPQHF
TGTGCCACCAGCAGAAACAGGGAGTATCAGCCCCAGCATTTT
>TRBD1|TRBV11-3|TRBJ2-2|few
CASSRQGALTGELFF
TGTGCCAGCAGCAGACAGGGGGCCTTGACCGGGGAGCTGTTTTTT
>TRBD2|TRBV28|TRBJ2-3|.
CASSLLAGEGIDTQYF
TGTGCCAGCAGTTTACTCGCGGGAGAAGGGATAGATACGCAGTATTTT
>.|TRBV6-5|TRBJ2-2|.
CASSHNPANTGELFF
TGTGCCAGCTCCCATAACCCAGCGAACACCGGGGAGCTGTTTTTT
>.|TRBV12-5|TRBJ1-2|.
CASGSLRSTDNGYTF
TGTGCTAGTGGTTCCCTCCGAAGTACAGATAATGGCTACACCTTC
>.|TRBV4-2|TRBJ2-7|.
CASSQGAPSYEQYF
TGTGCCAGCAGCCAAGGGGCACCCTCCTACGAGCAGTACTTC
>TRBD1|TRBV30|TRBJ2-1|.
CAGGRTGEQFF
TGTGCCGGAGGACGGACAGGTGAGCAGTTCTTC
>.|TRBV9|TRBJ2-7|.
CASNSGRQDEQYF
TGTGCCAGCAACTCAGGGAGGCAGGACGAGCAGTACTTC
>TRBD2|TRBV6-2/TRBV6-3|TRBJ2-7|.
CASSKRDYLYEQYF
TGTGCCAGCAGTAAACGGGACTATCTCTACGAGCAGTACTTC
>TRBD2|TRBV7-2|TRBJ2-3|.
CASSLSAGGADTQYF
TGTGCCAGCAGCTTAAGTGCGGGGGGCGCAGATACGCAGTATTTT
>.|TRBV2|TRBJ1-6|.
CASTTMSPLHF
TGTGCCAGCACCACTATGTCACCCCTCCACTTT
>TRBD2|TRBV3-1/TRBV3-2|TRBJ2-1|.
CASSRGWAGVNEQFF
TGTGCCAGCAGCCGCGGTTGGGCGGGAGTCAATGAGCAGTTCTTC
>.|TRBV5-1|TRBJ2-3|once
CASSPGADTQYF
TGCGCCAGCAGCCCGGGGGCAGATACGCAGTATTTT
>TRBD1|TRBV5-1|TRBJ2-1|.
CASSTGQGGGNEQFF
TGCGCCAGCAGCACCGGACAGGGAGGAGGCAATGAGCAGTTCTTC
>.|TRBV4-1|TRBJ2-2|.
CASSQENSGNTGELFF
TGCGCCAGCAGCCAAGAAAATAGTGGGAACACCGGGGAGCTGTTTTTT
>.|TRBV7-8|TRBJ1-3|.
CASSINIFSGNTIYF
TGTGCCAGCAGCATTAACATTTTCTCTGGAAACACCATATATTTT
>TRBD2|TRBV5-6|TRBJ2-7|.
CASSPGLAVPYEQYF
TGTGCCAGCAGCCCCGGACTAGCGGTTCCCTACGAGCAGTACTTC
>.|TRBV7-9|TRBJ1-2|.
CASSPGSERGYTF
TGTGCCAGCAGCCCCGGGTCCGAAAGGGGCTACACCTTC
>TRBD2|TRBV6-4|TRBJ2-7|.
CASSDSTLCSSGRVEQYF
TGTGCCAGCAGTGACTCGACTCTTTGTTCTAGCGGGAGGGTAGAGCAGTACTTC
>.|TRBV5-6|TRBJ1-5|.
CASSLGGGDQPQHF
TGTGCCAGCAGCTTGGGAGGGGGTGATCAGCCCCAGCATTTT
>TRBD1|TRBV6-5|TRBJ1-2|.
CASSLQGTHGYTF
TGTGCCAGCAGCTTACAGGGGACCCATGGCTACACCTTC
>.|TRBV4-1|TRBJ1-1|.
CASSQDGGGGRTEAFF
TGCGCCAGCAGCCAAGATGGAGGGGGGGGCCGGACTGAAGCTTTCTTT
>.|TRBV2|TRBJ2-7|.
CASMAGAGAYEQYF
TGTGCCAGCATGGCAGGGGCGGGCGCCTACGAGCAGTACTTC
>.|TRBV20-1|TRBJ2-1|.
CSARAVYEQFF
TGCAGTGCTCGAGCGGTATATGAGCAGTTCTTC
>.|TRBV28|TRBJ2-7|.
CASSLTEEQYF
TGTGCCAGCAGTTTAACGGAGGAGCAGTACTTC
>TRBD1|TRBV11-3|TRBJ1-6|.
CASSLTGQGGSPLHF
TGTGCCAGCAGCCTCACAGGACAGGGTGGTTCACCCCTCCACTTT
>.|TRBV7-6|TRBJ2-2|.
CASSQAVVAPGELFF
TGTGCCAGCAGCCAAGCGGTAGTGGCCCCCGGGGAGCTGTTTTTT
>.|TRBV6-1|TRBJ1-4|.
CASSEISGEVTEKLFF
TGTGCCAGCAGTGAGATCAGTGGGGAGGTTACTGAAAAACTGTTTTTT